This T cell receptor beta chain appears in the sequencing data of a study of control samples from healthy donors and cancer patients (dated by TCRdb to the early 2020s). Worth noting for this clone: No antigen is known for it. No per-base quality is available; no much larger clone lies one base away.

The CDR3 measures 15 amino acids from cysteine to phenylalanine. The sequence is cut down to CDR3 DNA, 45 bases in frame from base 1. V drops 6 bases and J drops 0 bases, leaving 9 bases in between. Sequences SNHLY (CDR1) and FYNNEI (CDR2) are obtained from the germline V gene. Libraries were made using the immunoSEQ multiplex PCR assay. Drawn from immuneACCESS, this table holds only the in-frame rearrangements with V and J called that TCRdb kept. Clones are partly lost; checked studies trace under half to an unresolved V gene and leave the rest unexplained. This sample comprises around 130,000 clones, roughly nine tenths of them detected only once. The leading ten clones occupy approximately 37% of the sample.

Recombination connected TRBV2 to TRBJ1-6, with the D gene uncertain. The sample consisted of blood. This TCR was sampled from a man aged 45-65 years in good health. The DNA reads TGTGCCAGCAGGGCCCGGAGCTCCTATAATTCACCCCTCCACTTT. Its protein is CASRARSSYNSPLHF.